The subject of this entry is one TCR beta chain. The target antigen is unknown. These data come from a study of CD8 T cells in Susac syndrome. Notes on the study in general: The CD4+ T cell repertoires in Susac syndrome did not show any clonal expansion. Regarding the TCR sequencing and HLA analysis, the study admitted that a relatively small number of individuals were involved.

RNA was extracted with the RNeasy kit, and a quantity of about 0.5 to 1 ug was reverse transcribed using random hexamers. From the immunoSEQ multiplex PCR reads, TCRdb called clonotypes with MiXCR, one entry per CDR3 protein. The sample contains roughly 200,000 distinct CDR3 sequences, 85% to 95% of which appear only once. CDR3 length equals 15 residues. Per the germline V gene, CDR1 is SGHRS and CDR2 is YFSETQ. V was pared by 5 bases and J by 0 bases, with 9 bases between. TCR beta sequencing covered blood CD8+ and CD4+ T cells. The source is a human donor with Susac syndrome. The chain couples TRBV5-1 to TRBJ2-6; D gene unclear. Sequenced: CD4+ T cells from PBMCs. CDR3 bases: TGCGCCAGCAGAAGAGGAGACTCTGGGGCCAACGTCCTGACTTTC. Translated, it gives CASRRGDSGANVLTF. Full variable domain (missing parts from reference TRBV5-1 and TRBJ2-6): KAGVTQTPRYLIKTRGQQVTLSCSPISGHRSVSWYQQTPGQGLQFLFEYFSETQRNKGNFPGRFSGRQFSNSRSEMNVSTLELGDSALYLCASRRGDSGANVLTFGAGSRLTVL.